This entry lists 25 T cell receptor beta chains sequenced from one sample in a study of CXCR3-negative and CXCR3-positive naive CD8 T cells. Study results and limitations: CXCR3-positive naive cells had more hydrophobic TRB CDR3s than CXCR3-negative naive cells.

The antigens of these receptors remain unknown. In preparing the TRB cDNA libraries, 5' RACE with UMI labels was used. For each CDR3 protein, TCRdb gives one entry from its re-call of the 5' RACE reads, without DNA. The sample totals about 6,700 distinct CDR3 sequences. Sequencing was carried out using naive CXCR3+ CD8+ T cells from blood. The subset was: CD45RO-CCR7+CD27+CD95- naive CD8+ T cells expressing CXCR3 (TNR3+). The receptors stem from a human donor in good health. Some clones in this sample may be carry-over from other donors' samples.

V gene TRBV27 combines with J gene TRBJ2-7; TCRdb reports TRBD1, a call that lacks DNA to check it against. This CDR3 comprises 14 residues. CDR1 and CDR2 from the germline V gene are MNHEY and SMNVEV (reference sequence). CDR3 protein: CASSLRVGANEQYF.

This clonotype shows up as medium-sized by frequency. The genes are TRBV4-2 and TRBJ1-5; TCRdb names TRBD1, which stays unverified in the absence of DNA. Germline V gene data show CDR1 as LGHNA and CDR2 as YNFKEQ. The CDR3 contains 16 residues. CDR3 in amino acids: CASSQETGDSNQPQHF.

This chain joins TRBV7-9 and TRBJ2-1; the TCRdb call, TRBD1, lacks DNA for checking. The CDR3 is made up of 16 amino acids. Germline V gene lookup returns CDR1 SEHNR and CDR2 FQNEAQ (reference sequence). The CDR3 sequence: CASSPRQGLSYNEQFF.

The chain carries TRBV19 and TRBJ2-1; lacking DNA, the TRBD1 call made by TCRdb goes unchecked. CDR1 LNHDA and CDR2 SQIVND come from the germline V gene (reference sequence). This CDR3 spans 15 amino acids. The CDR3 region is CRTPHREGGHNEQFF.

Considering frequency, this clonotype is medium-sized (0.01 to 0.1%). This chain uses TRBV12-3 or TRBV12-4 with TRBJ2-1. This CDR3 region has 16 residues. The CDR3 reads CASSHMNSGSYNEQFF.

This clonotype is labeled medium-sized (0.01 to 0.1%) based on frequency. The chain links TRBV29-1 to TRBJ2-7. There are 15 residues in the CDR3. CDR1 is SQVTM, CDR2 ANQGSEA, per germline. CDR3 region: CSVEDRVGTFYEQYF.

This clonotype is deemed medium-sized by its frequency. The chain joins TRBV6-6 to TRBJ2-4; the TRBD1 assignment by TCRdb is unverifiable without DNA. Germline CDR1 MNHNY, CDR2 SVGAGI (reference sequence). The CDR3 contains 17 residues. This chain's CDR3 is CASSYFPVVVAKNIQYF.

The chain carries TRBV2 and TRBJ2-7; TCRdb picks TRBD1, but there is no DNA to check that call. Per the germline V gene, CDR1 is SNHLY and CDR2 is FYNNEI. This CDR3 comprises 15 residues. Here the CDR3 reads CASQETGKKAYEQYF. Full variable domain (outside the CDR3, taken from reference TRBV2 and TRBJ2-7): EPEVTQTPSHQVTQMGQEVILRCVPISNHLYFYWYRQILGQKVEFLVSFYNNEISEKSEIFDDQFSVERPDGSNFTLKIRSTKLEDSAMYFCASQETGKKAYEQYFGPGTRLTVT.

This clonotype is medium-sized by frequency. The V call is TRBV7-2, the J call TRBJ2-1; lacking DNA, the TRBD2 call made by TCRdb goes unchecked. Germline CDR1 SGHTA, CDR2 FQGNSA. This CDR3 has 13 residues. The CDR3 sequence is CASSPLAGTRQFF.

The rearrangement links TRBV6-6 to TRBJ1-1. This CDR3 region has 17 residues. CDR1 MNHNY and CDR2 SVGAGI come from the germline V gene (reference sequence). CDR3 in amino acids: CASRLPTYTAGNTEAFF.

V gene TRBV18 combines with J gene TRBJ2-3; lacking DNA, the TRBD2 call made by TCRdb goes unchecked. The CDR3 contains 15 residues. Germline V CDR1 and CDR2: KGHSH, LQKENI. The CDR3 reads CASSLPSGRTDTQYF.

Considering frequency, this clonotype is medium-sized. This sequence joins TRBV27 and TRBJ2-7; checking the TCRdb D call of TRBD1 is not possible without DNA. From germline, CDR1 is MNHEY and CDR2 SMNVEV (reference sequence). The CDR3 totals 14 residues. This chain's CDR3 is CASSWERQGYEQYF.

The rearrangement links TRBV20-1 to TRBJ1-4; TCRdb's assignment of TRBD1 cannot be checked, as there is no DNA. CDR1 is DFQATT and CDR2 is SNEGSKA in the germline V gene (reference sequence). The CDR3 has 12 amino acids. The CDR3 region is CSASVGEEKLFF.

This clonotype is identified as medium-sized from frequency. J is TRBJ1-1 and V is TRBV27; there is no DNA to check the TCRdb D call of TRBD1. CDR3 length: 16 amino acids. In germline, CDR1 is MNHEY, CDR2 SMNVEV (reference sequence). CDR3 sequence reads: CASSLGTVPMNTEAFF.

J is TRBJ1-2 and V is TRBV7-8; TCRdb indicates TRBD1, and absent DNA this call remains unverified. This CDR3 spans 14 amino acids. Germline V lookup: CDR1 SGHVS, CDR2 FQNEAQ. CDR3 sequence reads: CASSSDTGRGGYTF.

This clonotype counts as medium-sized by frequency. The V and J genes are TRBV29-1 and TRBJ1-5. Germline-derived CDR1 and CDR2 are SQVTM and ANQGSEA. The CDR3 covers 13 residues. The CDR3 here is CSVSYGGNQPQHF.

According to its frequency, this clonotype is medium-sized (0.01 to 0.1%). The chain uses TRBV20-1 and TRBJ1-3; there is no DNA to check the TCRdb D call of TRBD1. Germline assignment: CDR1 DFQATT and CDR2 SNEGSKA (reference sequence). The CDR3 length is 16 residues. The CDR3 sequence is CSARPTGVHSGNTIYF.

By frequency, this clonotype is medium-sized. V usage is TRBV28 and J usage is TRBJ2-5; TCRdb picks TRBD2, but there is no DNA to check that call. The CDR3 totals 16 residues. From germline, CDR1 is MDHEN and CDR2 SYDVKM. CDR3 sequence: CASSLGRLAGIETQYF.

The chain is built from TRBV29-1 and TRBJ1-5; there is no DNA to check the TCRdb D call of TRBD1. The CDR3 contains 13 residues. Germline assignment: CDR1 SQVTM and CDR2 ANQGSEA. CDR3 protein: CSVDDGQGQPQHF.

The chain couples TRBV7-9 to TRBJ1-1; TCRdb's D call of TRBD1 is untestable without DNA. CDR3 size: 14 residues. Germline CDR1 and CDR2: SEHNR and FQNEAQ (reference sequence). The CDR3 sequence is CASSNDRESTEAFF.

The CDR3 loop is CSVESGSGYEQYF. The gene calls are TRBV29-1 and TRBJ2-7; with no DNA, the TCRdb D assignment of TRBD2 cannot be verified. Germline CDR1 is SQVTM and CDR2 is ANQGSEA. The CDR3 contains 13 residues.

This rearrangement joins TRBV3-1 to TRBJ2-1; without DNA, the TCRdb call of TRBD2 cannot be checked. CDR3 size: 17 residues. From germline, CDR1 is LGHDT and CDR2 YNNKEL (reference sequence). CDR3: CASSPRPLAGGYNEQFF.

Its frequency marks this clonotype as medium-sized (0.01 to 0.1%). The gene calls are TRBV29-1 and TRBJ1-2. The germline V gene has CDR1 SQVTM and CDR2 ANQGSEA. The CDR3 sequence is 12 residues long. This chain's CDR3 is CSVATALYGYTF.

J is TRBJ2-2 and V is TRBV29-1; TCRdb designates TRBD1, a call that cannot be tested without DNA. From germline, CDR1 is SQVTM and CDR2 ANQGSEA. CDR3 length: 15 residues. The CDR3 here is CSVKATGVNTGELFF.

This clonotype ranks as medium-sized in terms of frequency. The chain uses TRBV20-1 and TRBJ2-5; the D call of TRBD2 rests on TCRdb alone, since no DNA is present to check it. Germline CDR1 reads DFQATT; CDR2 reads SNEGSKA (reference sequence). There are 18 residues in the CDR3. The CDR3 sequence is CSARTIPRRGGLPETQYF.